The clone carrying this T cell receptor (beta chain) was seen more than once but under ten times. Antigen specificity is unknown. This CDR3 contains 16 residues. V lost 5 bases to trimming and J lost 3 bases, with 18 bases between them. Per the germline V gene, CDR1 is SNHLY and CDR2 is FYNNEI. Unique molecular identifiers were affixed to single, distinct cDNA molecules. From the 5' RACE reads, TCRdb called clonotypes with MiXCR, one entry per CDR3 protein. The sample records 70,000 to 85,000 distinct CDR3 sequences, roughly an eighth being singletons. The data originate from a study of early T cells in non-severe SARS-CoV-2 infection. Whole-study findings and limits: Using VDJdb, the matching emphasized anti-spike CD8 responses while missing private and CD4 specificities.

The chain couples TRBV2 to TRBJ2-3, with D tentatively TRBD2 (6 bases). The source of this sequence is an adult who was a healthcare worker with PCR-confirmed SARS-CoV-2 infection or an uninfected control (not recorded which). The donor label of this sample is uncertain. This sample comprised whole blood, obtained at baseline. In nucleotides, the CDR3 is TGTGCCAGCAGTAAGGGAACGGGAGTGGAGACAGATACGCAGTATTTT. Amino acid sequence: CASSKGTGVETDTQYF. Full variable domain (outside the CDR3, taken from reference TRBV2 and TRBJ2-3): EPEVTQTPSHQVTQMGQEVILRCVPISNHLYFYWYRQILGQKVEFLVSFYNNEISEKSEIFDDQFSVERPDGSNFTLKIRSTKLEDSAMYFCASSKGTGVETDTQYFGPGTRLTVL.